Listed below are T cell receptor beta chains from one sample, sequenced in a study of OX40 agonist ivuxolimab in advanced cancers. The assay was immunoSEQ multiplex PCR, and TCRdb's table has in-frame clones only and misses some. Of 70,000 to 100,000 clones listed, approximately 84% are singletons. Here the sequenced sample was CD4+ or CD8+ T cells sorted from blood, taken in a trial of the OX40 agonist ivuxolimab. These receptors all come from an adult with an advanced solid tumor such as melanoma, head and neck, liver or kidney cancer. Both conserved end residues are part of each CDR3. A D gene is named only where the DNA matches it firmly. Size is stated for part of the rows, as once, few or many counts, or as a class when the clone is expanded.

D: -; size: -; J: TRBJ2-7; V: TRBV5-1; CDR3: CASSEGSTYEQYF; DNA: TGCGCCAGCAGCGAGGGGTCGACCTACGAGCAGTACTTC
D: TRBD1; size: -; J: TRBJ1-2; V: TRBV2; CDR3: CASSDLTGTGVKGYTF; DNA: TGTGCCAGCAGTGATCTTACCGGGACAGGGGTTAAGGGCTACACCTTC
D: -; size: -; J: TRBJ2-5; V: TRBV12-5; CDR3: CASAPGTNIETQYF; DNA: TGTGCTAGTGCCCCCGGGACCAACATTGAGACCCAGTACTTC
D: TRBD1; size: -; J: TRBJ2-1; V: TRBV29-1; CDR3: CSVGEGQGKNEQFF; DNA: TGCAGCGTTGGGGAGGGACAGGGAAAAAATGAGCAGTTCTTC
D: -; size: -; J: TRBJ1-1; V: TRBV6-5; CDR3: CASSWGLDTEAFF; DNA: TGTGCCAGCAGTTGGGGATTAGACACTGAAGCTTTCTTT
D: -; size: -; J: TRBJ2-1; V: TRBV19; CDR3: CASRLAYGTRTYNEQFF; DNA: TGTGCCAGTAGGCTAGCCTACGGCACTCGAACCTACAATGAGCAGTTCTTC
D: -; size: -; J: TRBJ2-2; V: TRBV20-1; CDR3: CSAMDTGELFF; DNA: TGCAGTGCTATGGACACCGGGGAGCTGTTTTTT
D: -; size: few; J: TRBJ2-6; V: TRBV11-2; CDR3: CASSLVPGSGANVLTF; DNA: TGTGCCAGCAGCTTAGTCCCGGGGTCTGGGGCCAACGTCCTGACTTTC
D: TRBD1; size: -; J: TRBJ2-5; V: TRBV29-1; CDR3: CSVGTGEETQYF; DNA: TGCAGCGTTGGGACAGGGGAAGAGACCCAGTACTTC
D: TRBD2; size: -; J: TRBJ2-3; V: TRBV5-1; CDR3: CASSLVLAGAGADTQYF; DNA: TGCGCCAGCAGCTTGGTTCTAGCGGGAGCTGGTGCAGATACGCAGTATTTT
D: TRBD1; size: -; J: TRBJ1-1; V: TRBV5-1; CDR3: CASSVTGAGDTEAFF; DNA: TGCGCCAGCAGCGTCACAGGGGCCGGGGACACTGAAGCTTTCTTT
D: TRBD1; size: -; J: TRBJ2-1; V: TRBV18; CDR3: CASSPQTGGSYNEQFF; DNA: TGTGCCAGCTCACCACAGACAGGGGGCTCCTACAATGAGCAGTTCTTC
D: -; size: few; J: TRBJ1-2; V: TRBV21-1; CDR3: CASSSQGNYGYTF; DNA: TGTGCCAGCAGTTCACAGGGCAACTATGGCTACACCTTC
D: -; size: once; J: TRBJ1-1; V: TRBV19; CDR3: CASNNRVNTEAFF; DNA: TGTGCCAGTAATAACAGGGTGAACACTGAAGCTTTCTTT
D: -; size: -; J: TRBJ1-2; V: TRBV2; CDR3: CASSEDGNYGYTF; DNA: TGTGCCAGCAGTGAGGACGGTAACTATGGCTACACCTTC
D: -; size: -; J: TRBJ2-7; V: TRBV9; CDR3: CASSVGPSEYEQYF; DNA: TGTGCCAGCAGCGTAGGCCCTAGCGAGTACGAGCAGTACTTC
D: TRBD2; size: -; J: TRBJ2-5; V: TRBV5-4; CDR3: CASSVSGRAEETQYF; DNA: TGTGCCAGCAGTGTTAGCGGGAGGGCCGAAGAGACCCAGTACTTC
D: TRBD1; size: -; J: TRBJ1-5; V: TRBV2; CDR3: CASSRQGGQPQHF; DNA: TGTGCCAGCAGCCGACAGGGGGGGCAGCCCCAGCATTTT
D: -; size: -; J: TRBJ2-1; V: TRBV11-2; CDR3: CASSLTRSYNEQFF; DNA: TGTGCCAGCAGCTTAACTAGATCTTACAATGAGCAGTTCTTC
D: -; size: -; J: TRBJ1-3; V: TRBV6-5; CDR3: CASTPGINRGNTIYF; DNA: TGTGCCAGCACCCCGGGTATTAATAGAGGAAACACCATATATTTT
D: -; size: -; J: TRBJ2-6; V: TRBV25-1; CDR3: CASSPWGGAGANVLTF; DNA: TGTGCCAGCAGTCCCTGGGGAGGAGCCGGGGCCAACGTCCTGACTTTC
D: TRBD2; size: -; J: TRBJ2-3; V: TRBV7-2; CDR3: CASSFVAGGGSTDTQYF; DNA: TGTGCCAGCAGCTTTGTGGCGGGCGGGGGTAGCACAGATACGCAGTATTTT
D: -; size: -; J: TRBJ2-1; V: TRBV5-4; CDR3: CASSSSVSSYNEQFF; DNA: TGTGCCAGCAGCTCATCGGTGAGCTCCTACAATGAGCAGTTCTTC
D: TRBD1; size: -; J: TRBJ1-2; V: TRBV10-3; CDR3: CAIREGASYGYTF; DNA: TGTGCCATCAGGGAGGGGGCCAGCTATGGCTACACCTTC
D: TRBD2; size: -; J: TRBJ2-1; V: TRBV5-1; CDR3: CASCSGSVHNEQFF; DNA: TGCGCCAGCTGTAGCGGGAGTGTCCACAATGAGCAGTTCTTC
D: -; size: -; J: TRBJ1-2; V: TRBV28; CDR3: CASSLIAGGYTF; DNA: TGTGCCAGCAGTTTAATTGCAGGGGGCTACACCTTC
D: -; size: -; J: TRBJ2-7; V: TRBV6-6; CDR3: CASSYGPVLGEQYF; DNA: TGTGCCAGCAGTTACGGCCCGGTTCTGGGGGAGCAGTACTTC
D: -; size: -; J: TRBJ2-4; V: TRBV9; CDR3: CASSVEAGDLGKNIQYF; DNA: TGTGCCAGCAGCGTAGAGGCAGGGGATTTGGGCAAAAACATTCAGTACTTC
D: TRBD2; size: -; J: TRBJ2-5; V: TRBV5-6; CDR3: CASSLETSGWDYQETQYF; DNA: TGTGCCAGCAGCTTAGAAACTAGCGGATGGGATTACCAAGAGACCCAGTACTTC
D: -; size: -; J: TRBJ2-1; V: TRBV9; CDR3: CASSRQQGGSYNEQFF; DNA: TGTGCCAGCAGCCGCCAACAGGGAGGGTCCTACAATGAGCAGTTCTTC
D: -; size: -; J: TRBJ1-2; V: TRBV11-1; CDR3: CASSHRNYGYTF; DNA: TGTGCCAGCAGCCACCGGAACTATGGCTACACCTTC
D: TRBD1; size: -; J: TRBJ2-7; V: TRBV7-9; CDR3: CASRRTGSSYEQYF; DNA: TGTGCCAGCAGACGGACAGGAAGCTCCTACGAGCAGTACTTC
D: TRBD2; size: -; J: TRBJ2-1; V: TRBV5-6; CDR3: CASSALTSGSTNEQFF; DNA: TGTGCCAGCAGCGCTTTGACTAGCGGGAGCACCAATGAGCAGTTCTTC
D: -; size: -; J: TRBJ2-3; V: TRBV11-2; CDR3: CASSLYARGESTDTQYF; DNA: TGTGCCAGCAGCTTATACGCCAGGGGGGAGAGCACAGATACGCAGTATTTT
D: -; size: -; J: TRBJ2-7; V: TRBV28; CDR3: CASSSGASYEQYF; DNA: TGTGCCAGCAGTAGCGGTGCGTCCTACGAGCAGTACTTC
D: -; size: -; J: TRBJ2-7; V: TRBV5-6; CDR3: CASSLGQSYEQYF; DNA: TGTGCCAGCAGCTTGGGCCAGTCCTACGAGCAGTACTTC
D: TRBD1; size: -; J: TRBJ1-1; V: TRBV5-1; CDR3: CASSLVGQGDTEAFF; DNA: TGCGCCAGCAGCTTGGTTGGACAGGGAGACACTGAAGCTTTCTTT
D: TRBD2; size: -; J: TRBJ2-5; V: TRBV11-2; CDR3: CASSFSGAGGETQYF; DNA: TGTGCCAGCAGCTTTAGTGGGGCCGGGGGGGAGACCCAGTACTTC
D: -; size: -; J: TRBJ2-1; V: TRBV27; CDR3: CASSYAGFSYNEQFF; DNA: TGTGCCAGCAGTTATGCAGGTTTCTCCTACAATGAGCAGTTCTTC
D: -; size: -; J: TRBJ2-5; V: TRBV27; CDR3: CASSFPDSQETQYF; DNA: TGTGCCAGCAGTTTCCCGGACAGCCAAGAGACCCAGTACTTC
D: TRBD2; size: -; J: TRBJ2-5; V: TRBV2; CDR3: CASRGGTSGGGTQYF; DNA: TGTGCCAGCAGGGGAGGGACTAGCGGGGGCGGAACCCAGTACTTC
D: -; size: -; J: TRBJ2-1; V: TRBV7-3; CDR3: CASSSSVRSYNEQFF; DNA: TGTGCCAGCAGCTCTAGCGTACGCTCCTACAATGAGCAGTTCTTC
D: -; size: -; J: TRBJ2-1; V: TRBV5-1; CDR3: CASSLVEGDYNEQFF; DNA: TGCGCCAGCAGCTTGGTGGAGGGGGACTACAATGAGCAGTTCTTC
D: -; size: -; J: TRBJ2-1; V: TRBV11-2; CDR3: CASSQYTGEQFF; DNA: TGTGCCAGCAGTCAATATACTGGTGAGCAGTTCTTC
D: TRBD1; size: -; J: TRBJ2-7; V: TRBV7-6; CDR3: CASSLDPGTGGIGEQYF; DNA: TGTGCCAGCAGCTTAGACCCCGGGACAGGGGGGATAGGCGAGCAGTACTTC
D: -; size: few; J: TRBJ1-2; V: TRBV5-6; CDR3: CASSLIWDAGIYGYTF; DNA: TGTGCCAGCAGCTTGATTTGGGACGCGGGAATCTATGGCTACACCTTC
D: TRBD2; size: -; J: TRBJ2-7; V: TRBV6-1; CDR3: CASMGGSVYEQYF; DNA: TGTGCCAGCATGGGCGGGAGTGTGTACGAGCAGTACTTC
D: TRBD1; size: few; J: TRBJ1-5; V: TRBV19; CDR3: CASGGQGGNQPQHF; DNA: TGTGCCAGTGGGGGACAGGGAGGCAATCAGCCCCAGCATTTT
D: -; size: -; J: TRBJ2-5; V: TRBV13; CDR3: CASAGHRQTQYF; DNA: TGTGCCAGCGCCGGGCACCGACAGACCCAGTACTTC
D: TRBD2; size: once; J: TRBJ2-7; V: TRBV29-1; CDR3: CSAGLAGEQYF; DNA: TGCAGCGCCGGACTAGCGGGAGAGCAGTACTTC
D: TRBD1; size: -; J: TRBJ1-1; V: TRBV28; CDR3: CASSPGGAGNTEAFF; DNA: TGTGCCAGCAGTCCAGGGGGCGCTGGGAACACTGAAGCTTTCTTT
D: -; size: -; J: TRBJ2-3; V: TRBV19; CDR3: CASSPGGATDTQYF; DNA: TGTGCCAGTAGTCCTGGAGGCGCCACAGATACGCAGTATTTT